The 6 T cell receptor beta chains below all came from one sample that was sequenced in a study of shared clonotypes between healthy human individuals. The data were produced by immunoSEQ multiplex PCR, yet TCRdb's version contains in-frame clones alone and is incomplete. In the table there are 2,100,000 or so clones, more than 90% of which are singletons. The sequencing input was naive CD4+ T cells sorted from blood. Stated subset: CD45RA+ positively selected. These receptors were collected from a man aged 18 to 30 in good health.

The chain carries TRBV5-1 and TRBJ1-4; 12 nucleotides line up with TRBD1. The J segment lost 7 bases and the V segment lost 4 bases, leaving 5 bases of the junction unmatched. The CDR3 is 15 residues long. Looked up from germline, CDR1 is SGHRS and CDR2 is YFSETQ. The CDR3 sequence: CASSTGTGGIEKLFF. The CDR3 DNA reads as TGCGCCAGCAGCACCGGGACAGGGGGCATTGAAAAACTGTTTTTT.

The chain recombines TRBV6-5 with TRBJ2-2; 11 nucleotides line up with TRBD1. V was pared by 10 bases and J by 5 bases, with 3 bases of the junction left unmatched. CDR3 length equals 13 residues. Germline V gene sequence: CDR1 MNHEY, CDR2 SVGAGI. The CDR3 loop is CAIRDRGTGELFF. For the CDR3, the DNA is TGTGCCATCCGGGACAGGGGGACCGGGGAGCTGTTTTTT.

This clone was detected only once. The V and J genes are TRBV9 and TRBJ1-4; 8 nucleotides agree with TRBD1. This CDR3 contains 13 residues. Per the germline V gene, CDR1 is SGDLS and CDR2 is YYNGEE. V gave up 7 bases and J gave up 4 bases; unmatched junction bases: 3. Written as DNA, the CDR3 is TGTGCCAGCCCGACAGGGGATAATGAAAAACTGTTTTTT. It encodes CASPTGDNEKLFF. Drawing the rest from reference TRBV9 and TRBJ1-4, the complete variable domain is DSGVTQTPKHLITATGQRVTLRCSPRSGDLSVYWYQQSLDQGLQFLIQYYNGEERAKGNILERFSAQQFPDLHSELNLSSLELGDSALYFCASPTGDNEKLFFGSGTQLSVL.

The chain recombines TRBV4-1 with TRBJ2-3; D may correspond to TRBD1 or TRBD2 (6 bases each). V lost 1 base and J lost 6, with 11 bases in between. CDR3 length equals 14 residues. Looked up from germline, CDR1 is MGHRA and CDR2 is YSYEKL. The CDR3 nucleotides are TGCGCCAGCAGCCAAGCGGGGGCGCCTGATACGCAGTATTTT. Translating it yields CASSQAGAPDTQYF.

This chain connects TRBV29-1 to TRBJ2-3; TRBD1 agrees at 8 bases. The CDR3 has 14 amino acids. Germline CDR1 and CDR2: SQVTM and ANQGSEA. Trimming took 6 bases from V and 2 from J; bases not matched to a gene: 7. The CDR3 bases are TGCAGCGTGAGACAGGGGCCGCTCACAGATACGCAGTATTTT. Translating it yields CSVRQGPLTDTQYF.

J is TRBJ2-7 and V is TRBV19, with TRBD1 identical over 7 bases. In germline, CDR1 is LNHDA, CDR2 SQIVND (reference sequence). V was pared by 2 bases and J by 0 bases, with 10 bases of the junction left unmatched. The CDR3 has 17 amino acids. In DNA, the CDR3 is TGTGCCAGTAGTATAAGCCACAGGGGCCGAAGCTCCTACGAGCAGTACTTC. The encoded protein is CASSISHRGRSSYEQYF.